The 27 T cell receptor beta chains below come from one sample, sequenced in a study of blood T cells in healthy people across ages. The use of a sample-barcoded 5' primer and a J-beta primer mix characterized a second PCR of roughly 7 to 12 cycles. TCRdb redid the calling of the 5' RACE reads with MiXCR, one entry per CDR3 protein. The profile shows roughly 800,000 distinct CDR3 sequences, 55% to 70% of them singletons. Sequenced sample: blood. The receptors stem from a man aged 25 to 40 in good health.

This clonotype was seen a few times. V usage is TRBV20-1 and J usage is TRBJ2-7; 8 nucleotides align to TRBD1. The V segment lost 5 bases and the J segment 3 bases; nucleotides outside the gene matches: 12. Germline lookup yields CDR1 DFQATT and CDR2 SNEGSKA (reference sequence). The CDR3 length is 15 residues. CDR3: CSAYRPGQGFYEQYF. DNA for the CDR3: TGCAGTGCTTACCGCCCTGGACAGGGTTTCTACGAGCAGTACTTC.

The gene calls are TRBV7-2 and TRBJ2-1; 9 bases are a match to TRBD2. The J segment lost 0 bases and the V segment lost 6 bases, leaving 12 bases of the junction unmatched. Germline lookup yields CDR1 SGHTA and CDR2 FQGNSA. There are 18 residues in the CDR3. CDR3 nucleotides: TGTGCCAGCAGGGCGGAAAGCGGGAGGAGGAGCTCCTACAATGAGCAGTTCTTC. Amino acid sequence: CASRAESGRRSSYNEQFF.

The V call is TRBV28, the J call TRBJ2-4; D is perhaps TRBD2 (6 bases). Deletions cut 8 bases from V and 7 bases from J, with 12 bases between. This CDR3 is 12 amino acids long. Germline CDR1 MDHEN, CDR2 SYDVKM. CDR3 sequence (DNA): TGTGCCAGCCTGGCAAGCGGGAACATTCAGTACTTC. Translated, it gives CASLASGNIQYF.

This chain links TRBV5-1 with TRBJ2-3; D perhaps matches TRBD2 (5 bases). CDR1 is SGHRS, CDR2 YFSETQ, per germline. This CDR3 contains 15 residues. Trimming shortened V by 0 bases and J by 6 bases, and 14 bases separated the two germline ends. The CDR3, as DNA: TGCGCCAGCAGCTTGGCCCTGCGGGCAGGCGATACGCAGTATTTT. Encoded protein: CASSLALRAGDTQYF.

V gene TRBV7-2 combines with J gene TRBJ2-1, with D unclear. Trimming shortened V by 6 bases and J by 6 bases, and 15 bases separated the two germline ends. CDR1 is SGHTA and CDR2 is FQGNSA in the germline V gene. The CDR3 loop spans 14 amino acids. The CDR3 sequence: CASRLFVVSNEQFF. CDR3 DNA: TGTGCCAGCAGGCTTTTCGTGGTGTCCAATGAGCAGTTCTTC.

V is TRBV5-1 and J is TRBJ2-7; D may match TRBD1 or TRBD2 (5 bases each). Germline V gene sequence: CDR1 SGHRS, CDR2 YFSETQ. The ends were cut back, 0 bases at V and 2 bases at J, with 12 bases in the middle. This CDR3 spans 15 amino acids. In DNA, the CDR3 is TGCGCCAGCAGCTTGGAGGGGACCCTGGCCTACGAGCAGTACTTC. It encodes CASSLEGTLAYEQYF.

V is TRBV28 and J is TRBJ2-5; D may be TRBD2 (7 bases). The DNA end is a closer match to TRBJ2-7, so the J assignment may be wrong. Per the germline V gene, CDR1 is MDHEN and CDR2 is SYDVKM. The CDR3 runs to 15 residues. For the CDR3, the DNA is TGTGCATGCCAGAGGGGGGGGAATAGAGGTTACGAGCAGTACTTC. Translation gives CACQRGGNRGYEQYF.

This clonotype was detected once. The gene calls are TRBV19 and TRBJ2-1; 7 bases map to TRBD1. CDR3 length: 14 residues. After removal of 1 base from V and 8 bases from J, the junction contained 5 bases not matched to a gene. CDR1 LNHDA and CDR2 SQIVND come from the germline V gene (reference sequence). CDR3 sequence: CASSIGQGRYEQFF. The CDR3 DNA reads as TGTGCCAGTAGTATAGGACAGGGACGCTATGAGCAGTTCTTC.

The chain recombines TRBV7-2 with TRBJ2-7; a weak D match, TRBD1 (6 bases). CDR1 and CDR2 (germline): SGHTA, FQGNSA. The CDR3 has 15 residues. V lost 0 bases to trimming and J lost 2 bases, with 11 bases between them. This chain's CDR3 is CASSLAGAGAYEQYF. CDR3 DNA sequence: TGTGCCAGCAGCTTAGCGGGGGCAGGAGCCTACGAGCAGTACTTC.

J is TRBJ2-7 and V is TRBV7-9; no clear D gene. CDR3 size: 15 residues. The germline V gene encodes CDR1 SEHNR and CDR2 FQNEAQ (reference sequence). Between the trimmed V and J ends, which lost 1 base and 3 bases, there was a span of 13 bases. CDR3 residues: CASSLGRLPFYEQYF. CDR3 in DNA: TGTGCCAGCAGCTTAGGCAGGCTCCCTTTCTACGAGCAGTACTTC.

This clonotype was picked up a small number of times. In DNA, the CDR3 is TGTGCCAGCAGCCTGACCGACAGGGAAAAACTGTTTTTT. Its protein is CASSLTDREKLFF. V usage is TRBV7-2 and J usage is TRBJ1-4, with D tentatively TRBD1 (6 bases). The length of the CDR3 is 13 residues. Germline V CDR1 and CDR2: SGHTA, FQGNSA. The V gene lost 5 bases and the J gene lost 8 bases, with 12 bases spanning the gap.

The chain employs TRBV29-1 and TRBJ1-1; no reliable D call. Trimming stripped 6 bases from V and 7 bases from J, with 15 bases between. The CDR3 is made up of 12 amino acids. Germline CDR1 SQVTM, CDR2 ANQGSEA. The CDR3 sequence: CSVQKAADEAFF. The CDR3 region has the DNA TGCAGCGTCCAAAAGGCGGCTGATGAAGCTTTCTTT.

The gene calls are TRBV20-1 and TRBJ2-5, with 10 bases matching TRBD2. V was clipped by 7 bases and J by 3 bases; unmatched bases: 14. This CDR3 has 16 residues. The V gene's germline CDR1 is DFQATT and CDR2 SNEGSKA (reference sequence). CDR3 sequence reads: CSDPRVSTSGEETQYF. The CDR3 DNA reads as TGCAGTGACCCGCGGGTATCTACTAGCGGGGAAGAGACCCAGTACTTC.

This chain links TRBV29-1 with TRBJ2-3, with D possibly TRBD1 on 5 matching bases. Trimming pared 6 bases from V and 4 bases from J, leaving 11 bases between. Germline CDR1 reads SQVTM; CDR2 reads ANQGSEA. The CDR3 loop spans 12 amino acids. The CDR3 reads CSVERTSDTQYF. CDR3 in DNA: TGCAGCGTAGAACGGACATCAGATACGCAGTATTTT.

V is TRBV20-1 and J is TRBJ2-3; the D call may be TRBD1 or TRBD2 (6 bases each). The germline CDR1 and CDR2 sequences are DFQATT and SNEGSKA (reference sequence). V was clipped by 3 bases and J by 1 base, with 11 bases between them. The CDR3 sequence is 14 residues long. CDR3 loop: CSASYGGGTDTQYF. CDR3 DNA: TGCAGTGCTAGTTACGGGGGCGGCACAGATACGCAGTATTTT.

The chain uses TRBV7-2 and TRBJ1-1; 9 positions agree with TRBD1. Germline CDR1 is SGHTA and CDR2 is FQGNSA. With 1 base clipped from V and 6 bases from J, the junction kept 3 bases outside the gene matches. This CDR3 spans 14 amino acids. DNA for the CDR3: TGTGCCAGCAGCTTAGTGCGGGACAGGGCTGAAGCTTTCTTT. Its translation is CASSLVRDRAEAFF.

This chain links TRBV5-1 with TRBJ2-3; D gene ambiguous. Between the trimmed V and J ends, which lost 8 bases and 4 bases, there was a span of 5 bases. The CDR3 consists of 10 residues. Germline-derived CDR1 and CDR2 are SGHRS and YFSETQ. This chain's CDR3 is CASNADTQYF. The DNA for the CDR3 is TGCGCCAGTAATGCAGATACGCAGTATTTT.

This chain links TRBV3-1 with TRBJ2-4, with D possibly TRBD2 on 6 matching bases. Trimming stripped 0 bases from V and 8 bases from J, with 11 bases between. The CDR3 extends over 14 amino acids. The germline gives CDR1 LGHDT, CDR2 YNNKEL (reference sequence). The CDR3 protein is CASSQESGRYIQYF. CDR3 in DNA: TGTGCCAGCAGCCAAGAATCGGGGAGGTACATTCAGTACTTC.

The chain is built from TRBV9 and TRBJ1-1; possibly TRBD1 for D (5 bases). This CDR3 is 15 amino acids long. Looked up from germline, CDR1 is SGDLS and CDR2 is YYNGEE. The V gene lost 3 bases and the J gene lost 1 base, with 13 bases spanning the gap. CDR3 region: CASSEPLTGNTEAFF. In DNA form, the CDR3 reads TGTGCCAGCAGCGAACCTTTAACAGGGAACACTGAAGCTTTCTTT.

V is TRBV20-1 and J is TRBJ2-5; D unclear. Per germline, CDR1 DFQATT and CDR2 SNEGSKA (reference sequence). This CDR3 spans 15 amino acids. Trimming cost V 3 bases and J 1 base, with 15 bases left between them. CDR3 DNA sequence: TGCAGTGCTAGTGCGTCAACTCGTGGCCAAGAGACCCAGTACTTC. Its protein product is CSASASTRGQETQYF.

CDR3 loop: CASSRTGGQPQHF. CDR3 nucleotide sequence: TGTGCCAGCAGCCGGACAGGGGGTCAGCCCCAGCATTTT. The chain recombines TRBV7-8 with TRBJ1-5; 10 bases fit TRBD1. CDR1 is SGHVS, CDR2 FQNEAQ, per germline. V lost 5 bases to trimming and J lost 6 bases; unmatched junction nucleotides: 1. The CDR3 contains 13 residues.

The CDR3 sequence: CASSYKFEKLFF. The CDR3 DNA reads TGTGCCAGCAGCTACAAATTTGAAAAACTGTTTTTT. The chain couples TRBV7-9 to TRBJ1-4; no reliable D call. V was cut by 4 bases and J by 7 bases, with 7 bases left in between. This CDR3 is 12 amino acids long. Germline lookup yields CDR1 SEHNR and CDR2 FQNEAQ (reference sequence).

The rearrangement joins TRBV6-5 to TRBJ2-5, with D unclear. V lost 4 bases and J 1 base, leaving 10 bases between the germline ends. Per germline, CDR1 MNHEY and CDR2 SVGAGI. This CDR3 has 14 residues. CDR3 loop: CASSLRGLQETQYF. The DNA of the CDR3 is TGTGCCAGCAGTTTACGCGGTCTCCAAGAGACCCAGTACTTC.

With respect to this clonotype: The junction departs from germline at one end; a sequencing error may be responsible. The V call is TRBV6-5, the J call TRBJ2-7; D is uncertain. The germline V gene has CDR1 MNHEY and CDR2 SVGAGI. The length of the CDR3 is 13 residues. The CDR3 here is CASSDSARYEQYF. CDR3 DNA sequence: TGTGCCAGCAGTGACTCTGCCAGATACGAGCAGTACTTC.

J is TRBJ2-3 and V is TRBV28; TRBD2 matches 8 bases. CDR1 and CDR2 (germline): MDHEN, SYDVKM. Trimming at V came to 6 bases and at J to 0 bases, leaving 8 bases not matched to a gene. The CDR3 covers 16 residues. CDR3 protein: CASRGLGRISTDTQYF. In DNA form, the CDR3 reads TGTGCCAGCAGGGGACTAGGGAGAATTAGCACAGATACGCAGTATTTT.

The chain links TRBV20-1 to TRBJ2-1; 15 bases match TRBD2. V was pared by 3 bases and J by 4 bases, with 10 bases of the junction left unmatched. This CDR3 comprises 18 residues. The V gene's germline CDR1 is DFQATT and CDR2 SNEGSKA (reference sequence). CDR3 protein: CSASPPRTSGGVYNEQFF. The DNA for the CDR3 is TGCAGTGCTAGCCCCCCCCGGACTAGCGGGGGGGTTTACAATGAGCAGTTCTTC.

J is TRBJ1-6 and V is TRBV27, with D perhaps matching TRBD1 (5 bases). The CDR3 totals 15 residues. Germline assignment: CDR1 MNHEY and CDR2 SMNVEV (reference sequence). Deletions cut 6 bases from V and 7 bases from J, with 16 bases between. This CDR3 reads CASSFGAGPNSPLHF. Written as DNA, the CDR3 is TGTGCCAGCAGCTTCGGAGCAGGGCCAAATTCACCCCTCCACTTT.